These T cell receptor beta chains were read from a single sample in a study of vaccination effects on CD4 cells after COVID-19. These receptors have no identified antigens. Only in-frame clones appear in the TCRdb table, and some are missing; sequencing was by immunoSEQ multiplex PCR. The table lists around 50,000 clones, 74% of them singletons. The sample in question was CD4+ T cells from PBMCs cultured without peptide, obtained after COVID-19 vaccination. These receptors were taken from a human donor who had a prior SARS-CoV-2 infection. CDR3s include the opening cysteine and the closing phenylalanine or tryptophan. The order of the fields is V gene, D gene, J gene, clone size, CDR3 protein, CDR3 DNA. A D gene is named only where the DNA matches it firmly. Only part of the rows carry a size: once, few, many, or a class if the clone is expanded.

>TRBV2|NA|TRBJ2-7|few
CASSESPGKAPHYEQYF
TGTGCCAGCAGTGAATCTCCAGGGAAAGCCCCCCACTACGAGCAGTACTTC
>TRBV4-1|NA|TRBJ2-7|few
CASSQEYLAWSYEQYF
TGCGCCAGCAGCCAAGAATACCTAGCCTGGTCCTACGAGCAGTACTTC
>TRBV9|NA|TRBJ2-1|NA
CASSEGPDYNEQFF
TGTGCCAGCAGCGAAGGGCCCGACTACAATGAGCAGTTCTTC
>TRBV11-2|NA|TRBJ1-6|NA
CASSLVRDSYNSPLHF
TGTGCCAGCAGCTTAGTTCGCGACTCCTATAATTCACCCCTCCACTTT
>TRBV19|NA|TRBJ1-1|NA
CASSNRASEGGAFF
TGTGCCAGTAGTAACCGAGCCAGCGAAGGTGGAGCTTTCTTT
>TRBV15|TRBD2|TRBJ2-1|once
CATSRHGGAGVNEQFF
TGTGCCACCAGCAGACATGGGGGAGCGGGAGTCAATGAGCAGTTCTTC
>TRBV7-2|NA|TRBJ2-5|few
CASSRGTSRSETQYF
TGTGCCAGCAGCCGCGGGACTTCCCGGTCGGAGACCCAGTACTTC
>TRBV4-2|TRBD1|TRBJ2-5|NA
CASSEPGQGGETQYF
TGTGCCAGCAGCGAACCGGGACAGGGTGGAGAGACCCAGTACTTC
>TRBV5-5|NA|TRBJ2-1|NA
CASSLDRNNEQFF
TGTGCCAGCAGCTTAGACAGGAACAATGAGCAGTTCTTC
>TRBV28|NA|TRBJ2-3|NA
CASSFQDTQYF
TGTGCCAGCAGTTTTCAAGATACGCAGTATTTT
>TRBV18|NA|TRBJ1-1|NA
CASSRQPNTEAFF
TGTGCCAGCTCACGCCAACCGAACACTGAAGCTTTCTTT
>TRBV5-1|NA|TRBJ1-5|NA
CASSLNGGNQPQHF
TGCGCCAGCAGCTTGAACGGGGGAAATCAGCCCCAGCATTTT
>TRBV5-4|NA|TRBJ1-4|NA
CASSLGGEAEKLFF
TGTGCCAGCAGCTTGGGGGGGGAGGCGGAAAAACTGTTTTTT
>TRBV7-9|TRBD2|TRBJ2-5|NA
CASSLTLAGGETQYF
TGTGCCAGCAGCTTAACCCTAGCGGGAGGCGAGACCCAGTACTTC
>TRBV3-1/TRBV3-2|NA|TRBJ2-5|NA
CASSQGHRDDQYF
TGTGCCAGCAGCCAAGGGCACCGCGACGACCAGTACTTC
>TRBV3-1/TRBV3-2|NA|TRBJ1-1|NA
CASSQANTEAFF
TGTGCCAGCAGCCAAGCGAACACTGAAGCTTTCTTT